The 29 T cell receptor beta chains listed next were all sequenced from one sample in a study of OX40 agonist ivuxolimab in advanced cancers. The assay was immunoSEQ multiplex PCR, and TCRdb's table has in-frame clones only and misses some. The table shows about 33,000 clones, with approximately 84% occurring only once. The specimen comprised CD4+ or CD8+ T cells sorted from blood, sampled in a trial of the OX40 agonist ivuxolimab. The receptors were gathered from an adult with an advanced solid tumor such as melanoma, head and neck, liver or kidney cancer.

This clone was found a few times. The chain carries TRBV12-5 and TRBJ1-2; 8 bases fit TRBD1. This CDR3 spans 17 amino acids. With V trimmed by 0 bases and J by 0 bases, 6 bases remained unmatched. Germline assignment: CDR1 LGHNT and CDR2 FRNRAP. The DNA for the CDR3 is TGTGCTAGTGGTTTGGTAGGGACAGGCGGCACTAACTATGGCTACACCTTC. Its translation is CASGLVGTGGTNYGYTF.

The chain couples TRBV4-3 to TRBJ1-5, with D hard to call. Germline CDR1 reads LGHNA; CDR2 reads YSLEER. The length of the CDR3 is 16 residues. Trimming removed 1 base from V and 1 base from J, with 11 bases in between. CDR3: CASSQVARGSNQPQHF. For the CDR3, the DNA is TGCGCCAGCAGCCAAGTAGCGCGAGGGAGCAATCAGCCCCAGCATTTT.

The chain uses TRBV6-1 and TRBJ2-7; D might be TRBD2 (5 bases). V dropped 6 bases and J dropped 5 bases, with 17 bases sitting between them. The CDR3 covers 14 residues. CDR1 is MNHNS, CDR2 SASEGT, per germline. The CDR3 region is CASRLGREWDEQYF. As DNA, the CDR3 is TGTGCCAGCAGACTAGGACGGGAATGGGACGAGCAGTACTTC.

A remark on this clone: At one boundary the junction diverges from the germline segment, which might be a read error. The chain has TRBV30 and TRBJ2-7; 12 bases fit TRBD2. Germline V gene lookup returns CDR1 GTSNPN and CDR2 SVGIG (reference sequence). This CDR3 is built from 14 residues. In DNA, the CDR3 is TGTGCCTGGAGTCCTAGGACTAGCGGGACCCCTCCGAACTTC. Translating it yields CAWSPRTSGTPPNF.

The chain is built from TRBV19 and TRBJ2-7; no clear D. CDR1 is LNHDA and CDR2 is SQIVND in the germline V gene (reference sequence). The CDR3 is made up of 15 amino acids. The V gene lost 1 base and the J gene lost 0 bases, with 10 bases spanning the gap. CDR3 residues: CASSIGFGPSYEQYF. CDR3 nucleotides: TGTGCCAGTAGTATAGGCTTTGGGCCCTCCTACGAGCAGTACTTC.

The gene calls are TRBV4-2 and TRBJ2-5, with 10 bases lining up with TRBD2. This CDR3 region has 16 residues. The junction had 4 bases not matched to a gene; V was cut back by 1 base and J by 2 bases. CDR1 is LGHNA, CDR2 YNFKEQ, per germline. CDR3 residues: CASSQALAGAQETQYF. For the CDR3, the DNA is TGTGCCAGCAGCCAAGCCCTAGCGGGAGCGCAAGAGACCCAGTACTTC.

The rearrangement links TRBV4-2 to TRBJ1-1; D is possibly TRBD1 (6 bases). The CDR3 runs 15 residues. Germline CDR1 reads LGHNA; CDR2 reads YNFKEQ. The V end lost 1 base, the J end lost 1 base, and 10 bases lay between the germline ends. The CDR3 loop is CASSQGRGGNTEAFF. The CDR3 bases are TGTGCCAGCAGCCAAGGGCGAGGGGGGAACACTGAAGCTTTCTTT.

This chain links TRBV25-1 with TRBJ1-2; a weak D match, TRBD1 (6 bases). The ends were cut back, 2 bases at V and 4 bases at J, with 11 bases in the middle. The CDR3 totals 14 residues. The V gene's germline CDR1 is MGHDK and CDR2 SYGVNS. CDR3 DNA sequence: TGTGCCAGCAGTGAACAGGGGAACAGCTATGGCTACACCTTC. This gives the protein CASSEQGNSYGYTF.

The chain carries TRBV30 and TRBJ1-2; 11 bases are a match to TRBD1. The CDR3 sequence is 14 residues long. Looked up from germline, CDR1 is GTSNPN and CDR2 is SVGIG (reference sequence). J lost 7 bases, V lost 2 bases, and 6 bases had no gene match. The CDR3 DNA is TGTGCCTGGAGTCCCGGGACAGGGGGTCGTGGCTACACCTTC. It yields the protein CAWSPGTGGRGYTF.

This clone was found once. V and J are TRBV11-2 and TRBJ2-2, with D possibly TRBD2 on 5 matching bases. Germline V gives CDR1 SGHAT, CDR2 FQNNGV. Trimming shortened V by 8 bases and J by 1 base, and 11 bases separated the two germline ends. CDR3 length: 14 residues. CDR3 coding DNA: TGTGCCAGCGGCCGTCGGGGGAACACCGGGGAGCTGTTTTTT. As protein: CASGRRGNTGELFF.

V and J are TRBV6-5 and TRBJ2-7, with D unclear. Deletions cut 10 bases from V and 2 bases from J, with 9 bases between. This CDR3 comprises 11 residues. The germline V gene has CDR1 MNHEY and CDR2 SVGAGI. CDR3 nucleotide sequence: TGTGCCACTAGGGATACCTACGAGCAGTACTTC. Protein sequence: CATRDTYEQYF.

The chain joins TRBV13 to TRBJ1-5; TRBD1 aligns across 10 bases. Trimming cost V 5 bases and J 7 bases; bases outside gene matches: 5. This CDR3 is built from 14 residues. From germline, CDR1 is PRHDT and CDR2 FYEKMQ (reference sequence). In DNA form, the CDR3 reads TGTGCCAGCAGCCCGCGGACAGGGGGACAGCCCCAGCATTTT. Its translation is CASSPRTGGQPQHF.

The gene calls are TRBV27 and TRBJ2-7, with D tentatively TRBD1 (7 bases). V was clipped by 2 bases and J by 5 bases, with 13 bases between them. Germline loops: CDR1 MNHEY, CDR2 SMNVEV (reference sequence). This CDR3 is 14 amino acids long. The CDR3 reads CASSLGQGGNEQYF. The CDR3 nucleotides are TGTGCCAGCAGTTTAGGGCAGGGGGGTAACGAGCAGTACTTC.

This sequence joins TRBV7-3 and TRBJ2-7; D perhaps matches TRBD1 (5 bases). Trimming took off 0 bases at V and 5 bases at J, with 14 bases between the two ends. Germline CDR1 is SGHTA and CDR2 is FQGTGA. The CDR3 runs to 15 residues. CDR3 sequence (DNA): TGTGCCAGCAGCTTAACAGGGGCTTTAGGGAACGAGCAGTACTTC. Translation: CASSLTGALGNEQYF.

The gene calls are TRBV4-1 and TRBJ2-7; 8 bases agree with TRBD2. The V segment lost 1 base and the J segment 0 bases; nucleotides outside the gene matches: 2. The CDR3 covers 15 residues. Per the germline V gene, CDR1 is MGHRA and CDR2 is YSYEKL. The CDR3 is CASSQVSGSSYEQYF. CDR3 nucleotides: TGCGCCAGCAGCCAAGTAAGCGGGAGCTCCTACGAGCAGTACTTC.

This clone is a singleton in its sample. The chain uses TRBV28 and TRBJ2-7; D might be TRBD2 (5 bases). Looked up from germline, CDR1 is MDHEN and CDR2 is SYDVKM. CDR3 size: 14 residues. Trimming left V 10 bases short and J 4 bases short, with 20 bases between. CDR3 DNA sequence: TGTGCCACCCCAGTTCGGGAAGGGCAGTACGAGCAGTACTTC. This translates into CATPVREGQYEQYF.

The CDR3 region is CASSHIQEETQYF. The DNA of the CDR3 is TGCGCCAGCAGCCATATACAGGAGGAGACCCAGTACTTC. The chain is built from TRBV4-1 and TRBJ2-5; maybe TRBD1 (5 bases). V dropped 3 bases and J dropped 5 bases, with 10 bases sitting between them. The germline V gene encodes CDR1 MGHRA and CDR2 YSYEKL. The CDR3 totals 13 residues.

CDR3 in amino acids: CASSLEAGGYTF. The CDR3 nucleotides read TGTGCCAGCAGCTTAGAGGCGGGTGGCTACACCTTC. This chain links TRBV7-9 with TRBJ1-2, with no clear D. The V gene lost 1 base and the J gene lost 7 bases, with 7 bases spanning the gap. The length of the CDR3 is 12 residues. Germline V gene sequence: CDR1 SEHNR, CDR2 FQNEAQ (reference sequence).

V is TRBV7-8 and J is TRBJ2-5; D is ambiguous. Germline V gene lookup returns CDR1 SGHVS and CDR2 FQNEAQ. CDR3 length equals 15 residues. V shed 6 bases and J shed 10 bases, with 24 bases lying between them. The CDR3 DNA reads as TGTGCCAGCAGTTCATTCCCCCGCCGGCAGATTGGCCAGTACTTC. Its translation is CASSSFPRRQIGQYF. Full variable domain (rest looked up from reference TRBV7-8 and TRBJ2-5): GAGVSQSPRYKVAKRGQDVALRCDPISGHVSLFWYQQALGQGPEFLTYFQNEAQLDKSGLPSDRFFAERPEGSVSTLKIQRTQQEDSAVYLCASSSFPRRQIGQYFGPGTRLLVL.

The rearrangement links TRBV6-4 to TRBJ1-2; unclear D gene. In germline, CDR1 is MRHNA, CDR2 SNTAGT. Trimming stripped 4 bases from V and 8 bases from J, with 11 bases between. This CDR3 contains 12 residues. The CDR3 nucleotides read TGTGCCAGCAGTGGAGGAACTCCGGGCTACACCTTC. This encodes CASSGGTPGYTF.

The chain uses TRBV19 and TRBJ2-7; 9 positions match TRBD1. This CDR3 contains 14 residues. V dropped 6 bases and J dropped 1; count of bases not matched to a gene: 4. Germline V gene lookup returns CDR1 LNHDA and CDR2 SQIVND (reference sequence). The CDR3 sequence is CASSSGTGSYEQYF. The CDR3, as DNA: TGTGCCAGTAGCTCCGGGACAGGGTCCTACGAGCAGTACTTC.

The chain is built from TRBV27 and TRBJ2-1, with D maybe TRBD1 (6 bases). Trimming cost V 8 bases and J 6 bases, with 8 bases left between them. Germline V gene data show CDR1 as MNHEY and CDR2 as SMNVEV (reference sequence). This CDR3 contains 11 residues. DNA for the CDR3: TGTGCCAGCGAAGGGGGCAATGAGCAGTTCTTC. It codes for CASEGGNEQFF.

The chain couples TRBV6-5 to TRBJ2-7; the D call may be TRBD1 or TRBD2 (5 bases each). Trimming left V 2 bases short and J 3 bases short, with 8 bases between. The CDR3 sequence is 13 residues long. The germline V gene encodes CDR1 MNHEY and CDR2 SVGAGI. Here the CDR3 DNA reads TGTGCCAGCAGTTACGGGGACGGCTACGAGCAGTACTTC. This translates into CASSYGDGYEQYF.

The chain employs TRBV6-5 and TRBJ2-7; weak D call: TRBD2 (6 bases). The V gene's germline CDR1 is MNHEY and CDR2 SVGAGI. V lost 8 bases, J lost 7 bases, and 18 bases lay in between. The CDR3 consists of 13 residues. CDR3 bases: TGTGCCAGCCAGGCCGGAGGGCCAAGGGAGCAGTACTTC. It codes for CASQAGGPREQYF.

This rearrangement joins TRBV28 to TRBJ1-1; TRBD1 matches 8 bases. Germline V gives CDR1 MDHEN, CDR2 SYDVKM. Trimming at V came to 5 bases and at J to 7 bases, leaving 9 bases not matched to a gene. The CDR3 is made up of 14 amino acids. The CDR3 spells CASSGGQGRNEAFF. The CDR3 DNA reads TGTGCCAGCAGTGGCGGACAGGGTCGTAATGAAGCTTTCTTT.

Here the CDR3 DNA reads TGTGCCAGTTCCCCGTGGCAGGGAGGCACAGATACGCAGTATTTT. Translation: CASSPWQGGTDTQYF. The rearrangement uses TRBV6-6 and TRBJ2-3; D might be TRBD1 or TRBD2, each matching 5 bases. Germline V lookup: CDR1 MNHNY, CDR2 SVGAGI (reference sequence). Between the trimmed V and J ends, which lost 9 bases and 1 base, there was a span of 17 bases. The CDR3 is made up of 15 amino acids.

The chain recombines TRBV7-2 with TRBJ2-5; D may be TRBD1 (6 bases). CDR1 is SGHTA, CDR2 FQGNSA, per germline. V gave up 5 bases and J gave up 1 base, with 11 bases separating them. CDR3 length equals 14 residues. Here the CDR3 reads CASSTTGLQETQYF. The CDR3 DNA follows: TGTGCCAGCAGCACCACAGGGCTCCAAGAGACCCAGTACTTC.

The chain links TRBV9 to TRBJ2-3, with no clear D. Trimming removed 0 bases at V and 6 bases at J, with 5 bases between. The CDR3 spans 12 residues. Germline CDR1 SGDLS, CDR2 YYNGEE. The CDR3 DNA follows: TGTGCCAGCAGCGTAGAGGCGGATACGCAGTATTTT. Translated: CASSVEADTQYF.

The V call is TRBV4-1, the J call TRBJ2-2, with no clear D. The CDR3 is 18 residues long. Trimming removed 6 bases from V and 4 bases from J, with 24 bases in between. Per germline, CDR1 MGHRA and CDR2 YSYEKL. The CDR3 sequence is CASRRRVDWAIGTGELFF. CDR3 coding DNA: TGCGCCAGCAGGCGCCGGGTTGATTGGGCAATCGGCACCGGGGAGCTGTTTTTT.